This TCR beta chain was identified in a study of shared clonotypes between healthy human individuals. Whole-study findings and limits: Estimated richness values were generally larger in naive subsets than in memory subsets.

As for this clone: The antigen is undetermined.

Measured with immunoSEQ multiplex PCR; TCRdb has only the in-frame clones, and not every one. The sample records about 2.2 million clones, 93% being singletons. The CDR3 is made up of 15 amino acids. Trimming cost V 2 bases and J 5 bases, with 16 bases left between them. Terminally differentiated effector memory CD45RA+ cells were excluded from the naive CD8 cells, which were CD45RO-negative and positively selected for CCR7. The receptor was isolated from a young man in good health. Some clones in this sample may be carry-over from other donors' samples. The sample comprised naive CD8+ T cells from PBMCs. This chain links TRBV6-7 with TRBJ2-7; no definite D call. TRBV6-7 is an ORF for which the function is uncertain. The chain's CDR3 is CASSYTDGIRDEQYF. CDR3 in DNA: TGTGCCAGCAGTTACACAGACGGCATCCGGGACGAGCAGTACTTC.